These T cell receptor beta chains were read from a single sample in a study of shared clonotypes between healthy human individuals. Profiled with immunoSEQ multiplex PCR; TCRdb holds only in-frame clones, not every one. The sample contains 1.6 million or so clones, approximately 98.5% of which appear only once. The specimen sequenced was naive CD4+ T cells sorted from blood. The source is a young man in good health. Each CDR3 is given with its conserved first and last residue. D genes are given only for firm matches. Expanded clones are given a class, and other clones once, few, many or no size at all.

-	TRBV5-5	-	TRBJ2-1	TGTGCCAGCAGCTTGGGGTTAGAGGAGCAGTTCTTC	CASSLGLEEQFF
once	TRBV11-2	-	TRBJ1-3	TGTGCCAGCAGCTTGCCCCAGTCTCTCTGGGGCTCTGGAAACACCATATATTTT	CASSLPQSLWGSGNTIYF
-	TRBV25-1	-	TRBJ2-5	TGTGCCAGCAGTGAATGGGTGGTCCAAGAGACCCAGTACTTC	CASSEWVVQETQYF
-	TRBV5-1	-	TRBJ2-2	TGCGCCAGCAGCTTGAAAGTAGCCGGGGAGCTGTTTTTT	CASSLKVAGELFF
-	TRBV7-8	-	TRBJ1-4	TGTGCCAGCAGCTTACATCGTCCAACTAATGAAAAACTGTTTTTT	CASSLHRPTNEKLFF
-	TRBV4-3	TRBD2	TRBJ2-3	TGCGCCAGCAGCCAAGCCGGACTAGCGGGAGACACAGATACGCAGTATTTT	CASSQAGLAGDTDTQYF
-	TRBV19	TRBD1	TRBJ1-2	TGTGCCAGTAGTATCAGACACAGGGGGAAGTTTGAGGGCTACACCTTC	CASSIRHRGKFEGYTF
-	TRBV2	-	TRBJ1-1	TGTGCCAGCCTTCCCGGGGAGTATGACACTGAAGCTTTCTTT	CASLPGEYDTEAFF
-	TRBV7-2	TRBD1	TRBJ1-1	TGTGCCAGCAGCTTAAGACAGGGAAACACTGAAGCTTTCTTT	CASSLRQGNTEAFF
-	TRBV5-1	TRBD1	TRBJ1-5	TGCGCCAGCAGCCGGGGACAGGGTGGAGGTCAGCCCCAGCATTTT	CASSRGQGGGQPQHF
once	TRBV10-3	-	TRBJ2-3	TGTGCCATCAGTGCGGGTAAGACAGATACGCAGTATTTT	CAISAGKTDTQYF
-	TRBV19	-	TRBJ1-5	TGTGCCAGTAGTATAGTAGGGGTTTCGCCCCAGCATTTT	CASSIVGVSPQHF
once	TRBV2	-	TRBJ1-1	TGTGCCAGCAGCCTGACAGGCCCGAACACTGAAGCTTTCTTT	CASSLTGPNTEAFF
-	TRBV9	-	TRBJ1-4	TGTGCCAGCAGCCGGAGGAGGGACATAGGTAATGAAAAACTGTTTTTT	CASSRRRDIGNEKLFF
-	TRBV7-9	-	TRBJ2-5	TGTGCCAGCAGCTTAAGGTCGGGAGAGACCCAGTACTTC	CASSLRSGETQYF
-	TRBV5-1	TRBD1	TRBJ2-7	TGCGCCAGCAATCTACAGGGGCCTGCCTACGAGCAGTACTTC	CASNLQGPAYEQYF
-	TRBV7-3	TRBD1	TRBJ2-1	TGTGCCAGCAGCGTCGACAGGGCCTACAATGAGCAGTTCTTC	CASSVDRAYNEQFF
-	TRBV6-1	-	TRBJ1-1	TGTGCCAGCAGGAGAGGGTTGAACACTGAAGCTTTCTTT	CASRRGLNTEAFF
-	TRBV15	TRBD2	TRBJ2-7	TGTGCCACCAGCAGAGATCCGGCCGGGACTAGCGTACACTACGAGCAGTACTTC	CATSRDPAGTSVHYEQYF
once	TRBV19	-	TRBJ2-1	TGTGCCAGTAGTATCGATGTAGTGCGAACCCATGAGCAGTTCTTC	CASSIDVVRTHEQFF
-	TRBV9	TRBD2	TRBJ2-7	TGTGCCAGCAGCGTAGGTAGCGGGAGGACGGGCGAGCAGTACTTC	CASSVGSGRTGEQYF
-	TRBV28	-	TRBJ2-3	TGTGCCAGCAGCACTTTATTAAGTCCCCAGTATTTT	CASSTLLSPQYF
-	TRBV5-1	TRBD2	TRBJ2-1	TGCGCCAGCAGCTCCCAAAGCGGGAGCAATGAGCAGTTCTTC	CASSSQSGSNEQFF
-	TRBV5-1	-	TRBJ2-3	TGCGCCAGCAGCGAGTTTGGGGTGGATACGCAGTATTTT	CASSEFGVDTQYF
-	TRBV19	-	TRBJ2-1	TGTGCCAGTAGTTTTGGGCATGAGCAGTTCTTC	CASSFGHEQFF
-	TRBV7-2	TRBD1	TRBJ2-7	TGTGCCAGCAGCCGGGACAGTAACTACGAGCAGTACTTC	CASSRDSNYEQYF
-	TRBV7-2	-	TRBJ2-3	TGTGCCAGCAGCTTGGCGGCCGCCCAAGATACGCAGTATTTT	CASSLAAAQDTQYF
-	TRBV2	-	TRBJ1-2	TGTGCCAGCAGTGAAGGGGTTGAGGGTGGCTATGGCTACACCTTC	CASSEGVEGGYGYTF
-	TRBV5-1	TRBD1	TRBJ2-7	TGCGCCAGCAGCTTGGCCGGACAGGGGGCGGACGAGCAGTACTTC	CASSLAGQGADEQYF
-	TRBV30	-	TRBJ2-2	TGTGCCTGGAGTGTACTTACGGGAACCGGGGAGCTGTTTTTT	CAWSVLTGTGELFF
-	TRBV18	-	TRBJ1-4	TGTGCCAGCTCACAGGGTTCGAATGAAAAACTGTTTTTT	CASSQGSNEKLFF
-	TRBV5-4	-	TRBJ2-7	TGTGCCAGCAGCTTCAGGGGGGATTCCTACGAGCAGTACTTC	CASSFRGDSYEQYF
-	TRBV4-1	TRBD2	TRBJ2-1	TGCGCCAGCAGCAGGGGACTAGCGTTACAGGCCTACAATGAGCAGTTCTTC	CASSRGLALQAYNEQFF
-	TRBV19	-	TRBJ1-5	TGTGCCAGTACAAACGTTAGCAATCAGCCCCAGCATTTT	CASTNVSNQPQHF
-	TRBV6-5	-	TRBJ2-3	TGTGCCAGCAGTTACTCCAGCGGAAGCACAGATACGCAGTATTTT	CASSYSSGSTDTQYF
-	TRBV5-5	TRBD2	TRBJ2-7	TGTGCCAGCAGGTATACCGGGACTAGCTCCTACGAGCAGTACTTC	CASRYTGTSSYEQYF
-	TRBV5-1	-	TRBJ2-1	TGCGCCAGCAGCTCGCGGGTCAACAATGAGCAGTTCTTC	CASSSRVNNEQFF
-	TRBV15	-	TRBJ2-7	TGTGCCACCAGCAGAGATACTCAGTCATTACAGTACTTC	CATSRDTQSLQYF
-	TRBV28	-	TRBJ2-4	TGTGCCAGCAGTTACACCGGGACCACCAAAAACATTCAGTACTTC	CASSYTGTTKNIQYF
-	TRBV25-1	-	TRBJ2-2	TGTGCCAGCAAAGAGCGGAACACCGGGGAGCTGTTTTTT	CASKERNTGELFF